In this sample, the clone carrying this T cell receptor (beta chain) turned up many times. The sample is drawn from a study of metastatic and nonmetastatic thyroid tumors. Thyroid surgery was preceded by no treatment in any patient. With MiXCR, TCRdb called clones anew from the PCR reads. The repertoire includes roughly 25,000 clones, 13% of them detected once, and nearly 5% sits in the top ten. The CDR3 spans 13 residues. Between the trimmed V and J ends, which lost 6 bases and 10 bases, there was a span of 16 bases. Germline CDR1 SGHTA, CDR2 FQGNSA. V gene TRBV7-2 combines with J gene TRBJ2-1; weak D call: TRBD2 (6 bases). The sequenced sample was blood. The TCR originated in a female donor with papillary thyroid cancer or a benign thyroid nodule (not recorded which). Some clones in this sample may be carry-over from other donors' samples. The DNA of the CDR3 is TGTGCCAGCAGTTCCCAAAGCGGGTCAGAGCAGTTCTTC. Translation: CASSSQSGSEQFF.